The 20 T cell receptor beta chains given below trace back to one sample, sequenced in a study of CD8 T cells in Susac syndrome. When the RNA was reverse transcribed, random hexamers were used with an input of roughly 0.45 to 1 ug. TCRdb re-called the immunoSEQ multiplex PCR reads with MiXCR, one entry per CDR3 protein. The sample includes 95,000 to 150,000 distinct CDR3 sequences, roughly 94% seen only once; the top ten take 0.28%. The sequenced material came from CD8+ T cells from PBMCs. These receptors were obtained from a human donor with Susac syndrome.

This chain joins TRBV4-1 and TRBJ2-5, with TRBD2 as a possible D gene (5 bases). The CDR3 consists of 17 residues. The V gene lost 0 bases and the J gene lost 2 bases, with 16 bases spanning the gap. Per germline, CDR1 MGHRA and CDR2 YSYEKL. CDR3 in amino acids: CASSQEAASYFQETQYF. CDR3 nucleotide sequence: TGCGCCAGCAGCCAAGAAGCGGCTTCCTACTTTCAAGAGACCCAGTACTTC.

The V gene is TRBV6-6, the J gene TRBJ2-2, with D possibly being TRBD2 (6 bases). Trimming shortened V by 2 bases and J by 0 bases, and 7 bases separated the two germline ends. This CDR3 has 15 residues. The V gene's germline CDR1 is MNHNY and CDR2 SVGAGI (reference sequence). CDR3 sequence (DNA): TGTGCCAGCAGTTACAGGGACTCGAACACCGGGGAGCTGTTTTTT. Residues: CASSYRDSNTGELFF.

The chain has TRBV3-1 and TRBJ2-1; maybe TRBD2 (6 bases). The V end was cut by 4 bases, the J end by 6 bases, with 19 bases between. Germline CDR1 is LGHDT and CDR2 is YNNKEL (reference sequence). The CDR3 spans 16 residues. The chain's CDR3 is CASSPRGSSWANEQFF. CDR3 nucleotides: TGTGCCAGCAGCCCGCGGGGTAGCTCGTGGGCCAATGAGCAGTTCTTC.

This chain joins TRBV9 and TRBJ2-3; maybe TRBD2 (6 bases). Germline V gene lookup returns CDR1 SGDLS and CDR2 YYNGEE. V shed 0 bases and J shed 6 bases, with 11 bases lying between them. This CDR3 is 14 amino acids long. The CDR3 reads CASSVGGGSDTQYF. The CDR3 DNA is TGTGCCAGCAGCGTAGGTGGAGGGTCCGATACGCAGTATTTT.

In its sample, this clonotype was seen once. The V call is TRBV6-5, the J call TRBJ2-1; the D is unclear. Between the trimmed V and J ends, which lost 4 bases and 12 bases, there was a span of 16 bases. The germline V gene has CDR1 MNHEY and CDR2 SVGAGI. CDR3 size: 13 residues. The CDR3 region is CASSFSVGPGQFF. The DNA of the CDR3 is TGTGCCAGCAGTTTCTCCGTCGGCCCCGGGCAGTTCTTC.

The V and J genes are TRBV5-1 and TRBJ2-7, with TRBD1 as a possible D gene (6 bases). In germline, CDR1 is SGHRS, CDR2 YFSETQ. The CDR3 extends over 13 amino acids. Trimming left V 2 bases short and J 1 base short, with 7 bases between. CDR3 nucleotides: TGCGCCAGCAGCTTCGGACAGTCCTACGAGCAGTACTTC. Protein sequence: CASSFGQSYEQYF. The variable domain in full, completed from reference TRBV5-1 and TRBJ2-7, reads KAGVTQTPRYLIKTRGQQVTLSCSPISGHRSVSWYQQTPGQGLQFLFEYFSETQRNKGNFPGRFSGRQFSNSRSEMNVSTLELGDSALYLCASSFGQSYEQYFGPGTRLTVT.

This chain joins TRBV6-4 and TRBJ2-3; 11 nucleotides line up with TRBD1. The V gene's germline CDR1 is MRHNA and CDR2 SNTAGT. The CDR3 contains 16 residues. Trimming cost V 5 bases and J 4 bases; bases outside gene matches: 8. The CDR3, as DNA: TGTGCCAGCAGTCATGGGGGACAGGGGGGATCAGATACGCAGTATTTT. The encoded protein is CASSHGGQGGSDTQYF.

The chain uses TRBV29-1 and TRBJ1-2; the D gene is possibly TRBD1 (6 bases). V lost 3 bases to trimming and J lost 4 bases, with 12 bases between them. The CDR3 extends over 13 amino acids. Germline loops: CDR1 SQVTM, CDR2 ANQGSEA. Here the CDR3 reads CSVDVVGAYGYTF. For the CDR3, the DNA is TGCAGCGTTGATGTGGTGGGGGCCTATGGCTACACCTTC.

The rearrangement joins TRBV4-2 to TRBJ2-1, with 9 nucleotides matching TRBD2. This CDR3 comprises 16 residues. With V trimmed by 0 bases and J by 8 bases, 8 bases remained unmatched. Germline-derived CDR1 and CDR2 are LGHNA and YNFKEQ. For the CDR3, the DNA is TGTGCCAGCAGCCAAGAGGAAGCGGGGGGCACGGATGAGCAGTTCTTC. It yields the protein CASSQEEAGGTDEQFF.

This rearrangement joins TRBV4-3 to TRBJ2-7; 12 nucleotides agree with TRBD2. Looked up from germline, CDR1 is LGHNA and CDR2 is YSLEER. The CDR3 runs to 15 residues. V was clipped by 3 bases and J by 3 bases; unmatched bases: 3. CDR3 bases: TGCGCCAGCAGCCAGCTACTAGCGGGGGGCTACGAGCAGTACTTC. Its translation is CASSQLLAGGYEQYF.

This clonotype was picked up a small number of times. DNA of the CDR3: TGTGCCAGTAGTAATTACAATGAGCAGTTCTTC. Translating gives CASSNYNEQFF. The gene calls are TRBV19 and TRBJ2-1, with unresolved D. Trimming cost V 4 bases and J 4 bases, with 2 bases left between them. This CDR3 spans 11 amino acids. Germline-derived CDR1 and CDR2 are LNHDA and SQIVND (reference sequence).

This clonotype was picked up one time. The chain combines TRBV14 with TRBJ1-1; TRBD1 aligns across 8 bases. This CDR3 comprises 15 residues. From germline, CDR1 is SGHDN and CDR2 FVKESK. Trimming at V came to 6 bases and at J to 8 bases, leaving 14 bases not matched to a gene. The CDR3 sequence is CASRIIDSGGAEAFF. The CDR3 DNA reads TGTGCCAGCAGGATCATAGACTCAGGGGGCGCCGAAGCTTTCTTT.

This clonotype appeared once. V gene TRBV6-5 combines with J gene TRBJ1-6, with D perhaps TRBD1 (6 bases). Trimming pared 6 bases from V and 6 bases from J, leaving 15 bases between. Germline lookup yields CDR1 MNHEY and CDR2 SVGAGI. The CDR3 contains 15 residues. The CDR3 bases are TGTGCCAGCAGGCGCCGGGACATGACTAATTCACCCCTCCACTTT. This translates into CASRRRDMTNSPLHF.

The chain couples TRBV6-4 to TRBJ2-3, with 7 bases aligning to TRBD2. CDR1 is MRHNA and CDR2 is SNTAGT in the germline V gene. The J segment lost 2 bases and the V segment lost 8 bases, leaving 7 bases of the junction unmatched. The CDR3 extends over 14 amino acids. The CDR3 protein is CASSPGLSTDTQYF. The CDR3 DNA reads TGTGCCAGCTCTCCGGGACTATCCACAGATACGCAGTATTTT.

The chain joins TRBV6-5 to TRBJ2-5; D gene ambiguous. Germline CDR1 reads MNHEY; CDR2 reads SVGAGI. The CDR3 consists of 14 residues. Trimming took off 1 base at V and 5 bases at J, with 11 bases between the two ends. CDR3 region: CASSYFGQWETQYF. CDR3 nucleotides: TGTGCCAGCAGTTACTTTGGCCAGTGGGAGACCCAGTACTTC.

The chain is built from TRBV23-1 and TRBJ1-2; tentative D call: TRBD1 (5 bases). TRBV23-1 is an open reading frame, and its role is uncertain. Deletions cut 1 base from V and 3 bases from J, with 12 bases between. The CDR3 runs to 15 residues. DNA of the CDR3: TGCGCCAGCAGTCAATGTCAGGGACCCTACTATGGCTACACCTTC. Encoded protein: CASSQCQGPYYGYTF.

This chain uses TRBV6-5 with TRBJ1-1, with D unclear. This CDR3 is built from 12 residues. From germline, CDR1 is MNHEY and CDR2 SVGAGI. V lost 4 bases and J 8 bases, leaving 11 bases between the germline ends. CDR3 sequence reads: CASSSSPQEAFF. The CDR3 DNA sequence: TGTGCCAGCAGTTCCTCCCCCCAAGAAGCTTTCTTT.

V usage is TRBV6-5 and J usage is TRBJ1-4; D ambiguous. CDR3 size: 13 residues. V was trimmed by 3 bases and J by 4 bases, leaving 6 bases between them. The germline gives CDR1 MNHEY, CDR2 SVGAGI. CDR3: CASSYGFNEKLFF. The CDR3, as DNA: TGTGCCAGCAGTTATGGGTTTAATGAAAAACTGTTTTTT.

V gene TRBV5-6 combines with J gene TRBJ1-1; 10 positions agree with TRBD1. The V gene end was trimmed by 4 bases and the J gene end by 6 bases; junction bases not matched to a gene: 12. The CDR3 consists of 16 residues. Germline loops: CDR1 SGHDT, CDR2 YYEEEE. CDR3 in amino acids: CASSGPGTGVSAEAFF. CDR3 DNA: TGTGCCAGCAGCGGTCCCGGGACAGGGGTCAGCGCTGAAGCTTTCTTT.

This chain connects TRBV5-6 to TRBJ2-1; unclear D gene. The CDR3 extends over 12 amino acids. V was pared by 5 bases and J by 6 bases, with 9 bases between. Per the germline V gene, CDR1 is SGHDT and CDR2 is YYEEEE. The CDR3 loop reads CASSSVRNEQFF. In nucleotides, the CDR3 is TGTGCCAGCAGTTCAGTCCGCAATGAGCAGTTCTTC.